This T cell receptor beta chain was found in a study of post-analysis software for immune sequencing data. As for the study in general: Some patients lacked subtype; others had relapsing-remitting, secondary progressive or progressive-relapsing disease.

Whole-study findings and limits: The authors found that F measure strongly co-clustered same-batch samples. Four or five TRBV segments, TRBV5-6, TRBV5-1 and TRBV20-1 among them, were found more frequent in patients than controls.

Tagging with unique molecular identifiers was a feature of the TCR beta cDNA libraries. TCRdb redid the calling of the PCR reads with MiXCR, one entry per CDR3 protein. The sample has more than 450,000 distinct CDR3 sequences, around 47% seen once. Turning to this clonotype: Its antigen is unidentified.

V lost 3 bases and J lost 2; bases outside the gene matches: 12. CDR1 and CDR2 from the germline V gene are ENHRY and SYGVKD. The CDR3 loop spans 20 amino acids. The sequenced sample consisted of blood. This clonotype originated in a girl aged 5-17 years with multiple sclerosis. The chain is built from TRBV10-3 and TRBJ2-1, with 14 bases fitting TRBD2. Here the CDR3 reads CAISELAGTSGSFAYNEQFF. The DNA for the CDR3 is TGTGCCATCAGTGAATTGGCCGGGACTAGCGGGAGTTTCGCCTACAATGAGCAGTTCTTC.